This TCR beta chain was retrieved from a study of blood T cell repertoires in COVID-19. The overall study: Sources were T cells, B-cell-depleted T cells, or PBMCs; the material itself was cDNA or gDNA.

Generated by immunoSEQ multiplex PCR, the TCRdb table keeps only in-frame clones and is missing some. The sample contains about 190,000 clones, approximately 84% of which appear only once. Germline V gene lookup returns CDR1 SQVTM and CDR2 ANQGSEA. This CDR3 spans 16 amino acids. V dropped 4 bases and J dropped 3; count of bases not matched to a gene: 14. This TCR derives from a woman in her seventies with active or convalescent COVID-19. Sequencing was performed on peripheral blood. J is TRBJ2-5 and V is TRBV29-1, with 7 bases lining up with TRBD1. CDR3 residues: CSVAGTATTRKETQYF. For the CDR3, the DNA is TGCAGCGTTGCCGGGACAGCTACCACCAGGAAAGAGACCCAGTACTTC.